The entry that follows covers one T cell receptor beta chain sequence. Antigen specificity is unknown. The authors used template switching to add a universal primer site and gave cDNA unique molecular identifiers. TCRdb re-derived calls from the 5' RACE reads in MiXCR, one entry per CDR3 protein. The table includes about 920,000 distinct CDR3 sequences, approximately 13% detected once. The data belong to a study of identical twins. The trim removed 6 bases at V and 2 bases at J, leaving 8 bases unmatched. The CDR3 loop spans 16 amino acids. The germline V gene has CDR1 DFQATT and CDR2 SNEGSKA (reference sequence). Whole-study results and caveats: Out-of-frame beta chain sequences displayed weaker excess sharing between twins. The authors drew conclusions from cross-sectional statistical analysis rather than following the same donors.

These data are also associated with another study on yellow fever vaccine responses in identical twins.

The sequence was obtained from a woman younger than 30 in good health. The chain carries TRBV20-1 and TRBJ2-7; 15 positions match TRBD2. What was sequenced was PBMCs. DNA for the CDR3: TGCAGTGCAACGGGACTAGCGGGGGGTGAGCCCTACGAGCAGTACGTC. This sequence encodes CSATGLAGGEPYEQYV.